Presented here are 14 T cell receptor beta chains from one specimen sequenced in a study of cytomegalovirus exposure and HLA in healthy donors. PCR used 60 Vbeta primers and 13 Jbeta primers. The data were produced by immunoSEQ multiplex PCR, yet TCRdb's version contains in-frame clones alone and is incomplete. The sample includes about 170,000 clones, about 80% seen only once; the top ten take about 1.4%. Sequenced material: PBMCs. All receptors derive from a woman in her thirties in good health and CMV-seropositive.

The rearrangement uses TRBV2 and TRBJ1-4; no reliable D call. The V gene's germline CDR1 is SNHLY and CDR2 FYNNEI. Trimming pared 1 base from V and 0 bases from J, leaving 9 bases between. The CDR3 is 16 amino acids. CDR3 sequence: CASSEGGPATNEKLFF. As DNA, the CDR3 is TGTGCCAGCAGTGAAGGTGGTCCAGCAACTAATGAAAAACTGTTTTTT.

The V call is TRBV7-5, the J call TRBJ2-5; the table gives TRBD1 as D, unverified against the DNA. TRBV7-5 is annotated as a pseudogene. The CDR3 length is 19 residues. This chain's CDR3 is CARSILGGTGGWVKETQYF. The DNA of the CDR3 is TGTGCCAGAAGCATCCTAGGTGGGACAGGGGGCTGGGTGAAAGAGACCCAGTACTTC.

CDR3 protein: CASSFQGAVEQYF. The CDR3 DNA follows: TGTGCCAGCAGTTTTCAGGGGGCGGTGGAGCAGTACTTC. The V gene is TRBV27, the J gene TRBJ2-7; 8 bases match TRBD1. The CDR3 totals 13 residues. Germline V gene sequence: CDR1 MNHEY, CDR2 SMNVEV (reference sequence). J gave up 7 bases and V 3 bases, and 5 bases lay outside the gene matches.

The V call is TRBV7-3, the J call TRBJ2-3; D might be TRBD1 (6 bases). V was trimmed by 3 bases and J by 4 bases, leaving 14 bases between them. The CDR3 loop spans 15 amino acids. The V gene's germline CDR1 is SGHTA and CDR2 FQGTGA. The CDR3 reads CASSFLFGGADTQYF. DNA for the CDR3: TGTGCCAGCAGCTTTTTGTTTGGGGGCGCAGATACGCAGTATTTT.

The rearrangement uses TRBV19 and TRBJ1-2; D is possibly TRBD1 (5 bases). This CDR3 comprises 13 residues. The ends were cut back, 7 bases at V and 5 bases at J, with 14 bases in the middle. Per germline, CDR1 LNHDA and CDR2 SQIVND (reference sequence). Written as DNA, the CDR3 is TGTGCCAGTATGGGGGGTTTTGGATATGGCTACACCTTC. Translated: CASMGGFGYGYTF.

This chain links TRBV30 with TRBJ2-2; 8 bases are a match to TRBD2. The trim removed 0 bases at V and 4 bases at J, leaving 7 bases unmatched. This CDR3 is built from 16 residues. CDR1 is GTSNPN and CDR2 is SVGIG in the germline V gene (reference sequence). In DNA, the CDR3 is TGTGCCTGGAGTGTTCGCGGGAGCGGGGGCACCGGGGAGCTGTTTTTT. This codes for CAWSVRGSGGTGELFF.

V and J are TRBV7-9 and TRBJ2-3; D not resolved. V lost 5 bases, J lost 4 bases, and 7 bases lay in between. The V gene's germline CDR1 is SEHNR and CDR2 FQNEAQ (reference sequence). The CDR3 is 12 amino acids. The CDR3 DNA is TGTGCCAGCAGCCCCCTCTCAGATACGCAGTATTTT. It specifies CASSPLSDTQYF.

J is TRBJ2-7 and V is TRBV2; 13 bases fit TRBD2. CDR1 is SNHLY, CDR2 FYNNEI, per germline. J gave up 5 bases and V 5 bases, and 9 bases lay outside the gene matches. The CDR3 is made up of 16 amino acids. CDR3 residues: CASSTSGRGSSDEQYF. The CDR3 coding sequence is TGTGCCAGCAGTACTAGCGGGAGGGGGAGTTCCGACGAGCAGTACTTC.

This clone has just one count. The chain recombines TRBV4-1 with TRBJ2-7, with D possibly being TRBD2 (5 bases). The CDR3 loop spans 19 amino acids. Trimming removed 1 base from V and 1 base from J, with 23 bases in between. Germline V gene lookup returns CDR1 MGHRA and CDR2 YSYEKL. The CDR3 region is CASSQGVPDLFLRSYEQYF. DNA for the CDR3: TGCGCCAGCAGCCAAGGGGTCCCGGACTTGTTTCTCCGTTCCTACGAGCAGTACTTC.

CDR3 loop: CASRTGDKLFF. For the CDR3, the DNA is TGTGCCAGTAGAACAGGGGATAAACTGTTTTTT. The chain links TRBV19 to TRBJ1-4; 7 positions match TRBD1. The length of the CDR3 is 11 residues. V lost 6 bases, J lost 11 bases, and 3 bases stayed unmatched. Per the germline V gene, CDR1 is LNHDA and CDR2 is SQIVND (reference sequence).

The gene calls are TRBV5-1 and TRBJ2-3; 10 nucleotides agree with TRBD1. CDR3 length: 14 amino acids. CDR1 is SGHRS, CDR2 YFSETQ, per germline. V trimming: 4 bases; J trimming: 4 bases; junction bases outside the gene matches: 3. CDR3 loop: CASSGDRGADTQYF. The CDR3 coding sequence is TGCGCCAGCAGCGGGGACAGGGGTGCAGATACGCAGTATTTT.

The CDR3 spells CASSPKGAASGNTIYF. The CDR3 DNA reads as TGTGCCAGCAGCCCTAAGGGGGCGGCCTCTGGAAACACCATATATTTT. The rearrangement joins TRBV7-9 to TRBJ1-3; 7 nucleotides line up with TRBD1. This CDR3 comprises 16 residues. After removal of 5 bases from V and 0 bases from J, the junction contained 7 bases not matched to a gene. The germline CDR1 and CDR2 sequences are SEHNR and FQNEAQ (reference sequence). The whole variable domain, remainder taken from reference TRBV7-9 and TRBJ1-3, is DTGVSQNPRHKITKRGQNVTFRCDPISEHNRLYWYRQTLGQGPEFLTYFQNEAQLEKSRLLSDRFSAERPKGSFSTLEIQRTEQGDSAMYLCASSPKGAASGNTIYFGEGSWLTVV.

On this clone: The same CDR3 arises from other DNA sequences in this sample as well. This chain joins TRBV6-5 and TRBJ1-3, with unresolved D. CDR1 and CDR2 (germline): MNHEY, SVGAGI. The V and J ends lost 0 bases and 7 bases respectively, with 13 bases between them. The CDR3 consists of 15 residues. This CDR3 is CASSYSTASGNTIYF. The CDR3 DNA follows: TGTGCCAGCAGTTACTCGACGGCCTCCGGGAACACCATATATTTT.

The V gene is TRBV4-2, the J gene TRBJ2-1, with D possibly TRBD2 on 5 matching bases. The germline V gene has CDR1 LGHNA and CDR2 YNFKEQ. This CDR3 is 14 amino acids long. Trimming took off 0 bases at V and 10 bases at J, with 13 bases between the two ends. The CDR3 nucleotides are TGTGCCAGCAGCCAAGAATCCCCTTGGGAGGAGCAGTTCTTC. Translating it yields CASSQESPWEEQFF.